This T cell receptor beta chain was sequenced for a study of T-cell reconstitution after alpha-beta-depleted transplantation in children. This clonotype was counted between two and nine times. Researchers prepared the TCRbeta library using unique molecular identifiers, the study reports. TCRdb re-derived calls from the PCR reads in MiXCR, one entry per CDR3 protein. The sample holds some 490,000 distinct CDR3 sequences, about an eighth seen once. The germline gives CDR1 SQVTM, CDR2 ANQGSEA. Germline trimming cut 7 bases from V and 7 bases from J; bases unmatched to any gene: 10. This CDR3 has 14 amino acids.

Source: PBMCs from the stem cell graft donor, taken from the stem cell graft. This clonotype was sampled from a human donor who donated a stem cell graft to a child with combined immunodeficiency. The chain is built from TRBV29-1 and TRBJ2-1, with 10 bases lining up with TRBD1. CDR3 loop: CSASTGGDGNEQFF. The DNA of the CDR3 is TGCAGCGCGTCGACAGGGGGCGATGGGAATGAGCAGTTCTTC.